This T cell receptor (beta chain) derives from a study of blood T cell repertoires in COVID-19. The authors' processing: Estimates of nucleated cell counts were drawn from the amplification of reference gene primers. TCRdb's copy holds only in-frame clones and misses some; the assay was immunoSEQ multiplex PCR. V, J and clone size were drawn from that table, and D and trimming were deduced from the DNA. The sample has about 370,000 clones; 85% to 90% are singletons. Recruitment covered about 25 US areas and drew participants whose ages spanned roughly 18 to 100 years. Categorization into cohorts depended on clinical history that participants reported. In Cohort 3, a recovered donor had either two negative PCRs, clearance, or symptom resolution. Germline V gene sequence: CDR1 SGHVS, CDR2 FNYEAQ. This CDR3 region has 16 residues. V was pared by 4 bases and J by 2 bases, with 10 bases of the junction left unmatched.

The chain uses TRBV7-6 and TRBJ2-7; the match to TRBD2 covers 8 bases. The source of this sequence is a man between 18 and 29 years old who had recovered from COVID-19. Sequenced input: PBMCs or T cells enriched from blood (not recorded which). The CDR3: CASSSNGLAAAYEQYF. CDR3 bases: TGTGCCAGCAGCTCAAACGGACTAGCTGCCGCCTACGAGCAGTACTTC.